This TCR beta chain was retrieved from a study of blood T cell repertoires in COVID-19. Assay used: immunoSEQ multiplex PCR; TCRdb lists only in-frame clones, some missing. The sample shows hundreds of thousands of clones, roughly 85% of them seen only once. Trimming shortened V by 0 bases and J by 4 bases, and 10 bases separated the two germline ends. This CDR3 is 14 amino acids long. Germline-derived CDR1 and CDR2 are LGHDT and YNNKEL (reference sequence). The material sequenced was peripheral blood. V and J are TRBV3-1 (or the pseudogene TRBV3-2) and TRBJ2-7, with D hard to call. This receptor was identified in a woman in her twenties or thirties with active or convalescent COVID-19. The CDR3 protein is CASSQDRWSYEQYF. The CDR3 DNA reads as TGTGCCAGCAGCCAAGACAGGTGGTCTTACGAGCAGTACTTC.